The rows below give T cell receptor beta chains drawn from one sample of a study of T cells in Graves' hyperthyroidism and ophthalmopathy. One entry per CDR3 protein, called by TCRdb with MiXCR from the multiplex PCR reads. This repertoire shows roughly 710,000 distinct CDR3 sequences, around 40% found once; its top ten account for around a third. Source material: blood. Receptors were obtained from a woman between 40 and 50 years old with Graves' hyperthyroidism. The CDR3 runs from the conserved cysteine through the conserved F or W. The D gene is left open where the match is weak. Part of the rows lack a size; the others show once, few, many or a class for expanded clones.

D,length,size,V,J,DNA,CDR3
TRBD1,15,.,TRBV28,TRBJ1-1,TGTGCCAGCAGTTCGCCGCCAGGGGGAATCACTGAAGCTTTCTTT,CASSSPPGGITEAFF
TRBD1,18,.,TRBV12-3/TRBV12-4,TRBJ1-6,TGTGCCAGCAGTTTTGACCCGTATGGGACAGGTGGTAATTCACCCCTCCACTTT,CASSFDPYGTGGNSPLHF
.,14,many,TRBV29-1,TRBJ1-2,TGCAGCGACCAAATACAAAGGACCAACTATGGCTACACCTTC,CSDQIQRTNYGYTF
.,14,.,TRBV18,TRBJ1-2,TGTGCCAGCTCACCACCGGAGAAATACTATGGCTACACCTTC,CASSPPEKYYGYTF
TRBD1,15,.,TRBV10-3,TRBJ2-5,TGTGCCATCAGCGTTTTCCAGGGGGCTTGGGAGACCCAGTACTTC,CAISVFQGAWETQYF
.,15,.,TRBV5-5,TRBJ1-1,TGTGCCAGCAGCTCCCCTGCCTCCGAGGGCACTGAAGCTTTCTTT,CASSSPASEGTEAFF
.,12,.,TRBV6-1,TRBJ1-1,TGTGCCAGCAGGACGGGGGTCAGAAGGGCTTTCTTT,CASRTGVRRAFF
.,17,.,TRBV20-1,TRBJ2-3,TGCAGTGCTAGAGATGGGGAGTGGCTAGGGAACACAGATACGCAGTATTTT,CSARDGEWLGNTDTQYF
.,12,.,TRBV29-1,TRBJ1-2,TGCAGCGTAGACCAGGGCCTCTATGGCTACACCTTC,CSVDQGLYGYTF
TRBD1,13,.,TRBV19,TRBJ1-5,TGTGCCACCACCGACAGGGGCAATCAGCCCCAGCATTTT,CATTDRGNQPQHF
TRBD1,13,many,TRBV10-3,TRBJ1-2,TGTGCCATCAGACCCGGACAGGGAGACGGCTACACCTTC,CAIRPGQGDGYTF
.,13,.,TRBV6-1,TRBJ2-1,TGTGCCAGCACCAGCGGCTTCGACAATGAGCAGTTCTTC,CASTSGFDNEQFF
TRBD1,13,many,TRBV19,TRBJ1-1,TGTGCCAGTAGGAGCAACAGGGGAACTGAAGCTTTCTTT,CASRSNRGTEAFF
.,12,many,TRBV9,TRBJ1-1,TGTGCCAGCAGTGTAGTAGGCACTGAAGCTTTCTTT,CASSVVGTEAFF
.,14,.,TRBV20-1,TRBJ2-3,TGCAGTGCTAGAACCCGACCAGGCACAGATACGCAGTATTTT,CSARTRPGTDTQYF
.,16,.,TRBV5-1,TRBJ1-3,TGCGCCAGCAGCTTGGAAAGGGGACCCCCAATGGACACCATATATTTT,CASSLERGPPMDTIYF
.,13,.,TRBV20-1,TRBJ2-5,TGCAGTACCACAAGGGGGGGCCCGGTGACCCAGTACTTC,CSTTRGGPVTQYF
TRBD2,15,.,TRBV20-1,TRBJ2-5,TGCAGTGCTAAGGATCGGACTAGCGGGGGAGAGACCCAGTACTTC,CSAKDRTSGGETQYF
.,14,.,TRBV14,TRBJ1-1,TGTGCCAGCAGCCAAGGGGGGGGGGTAGAAGAAGCTTTCTTT,CASSQGGGVEEAFF
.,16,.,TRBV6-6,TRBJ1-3,TGTGCCAGCAGTGAAGGAAAGGGGCAGGGAGTAAACACCATATATTTT,CASSEGKGQGVNTIYF
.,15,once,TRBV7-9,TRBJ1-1,TGTGCCAGCAGCCGCCTTGGGCCAGGGATTACTGAAGCTTTCTTT,CASSRLGPGITEAFF
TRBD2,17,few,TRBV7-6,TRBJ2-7,TGTGCCAGCAGTCGGGGGACTAGCGGGGGTTCCCACCACGAGCAGTACTTC,CASSRGTSGGSHHEQYF